The clone carrying this TCR beta chain was detected many times. V was clipped by 0 bases and J by 9 bases, with 9 bases between them. The CDR3 runs 13 residues. A single record per CDR3 protein comes from TCRdb applying MiXCR to the 5' RACE reads. The data contain approximately 100,000 distinct CDR3 sequences, about 8.6% of them singletons. The data belong to a study of CD8 T cells in ankylosing spondylitis. This TCR derives from a male donor with ankylosing spondylitis or in good health (not recorded which). The specimen sequenced was blood, either unsorted or a sorted T cell fraction (not recorded which). The V gene is TRBV12-3 or TRBV12-4, the J gene TRBJ1-5, with D unclear. CDR3 protein: CASSLATKRPQHF. DNA for the CDR3: TGTGCCAGCAGTTTAGCCACCAAGCGGCCCCAGCATTTT.